This passage covers 21 T cell receptor beta chains from one sample sequenced in a study of T cells after posttransplantation cyclophosphamide. Treatment was busulfan-fludarabine conditioning, a marrow graft, and cyclophosphamide on days +3 and +4. Only in-frame clones appear in the TCRdb table, and some are missing; sequencing was by immunoSEQ multiplex PCR. The sample lists about 2,500 clones, around 85% occurring once. Material: PBMCs, obtained after allogeneic stem cell transplant with posttransplant cyclophosphamide. These receptors were collected from a male patient between 25 and 40 years old who received an allogeneic stem cell transplant from a related donor, was CMV-positive, and had acute GVHD only. The T cells may come from the graft donor.

DNA for the CDR3: TGTGCCACCAGCAGAGATATCAGGGCAATCTCTGGAAACACCATATATTTT. Translated: CATSRDIRAISGNTIYF. The chain uses TRBV15 and TRBJ1-3; weak D call: TRBD1 (5 bases). With 0 bases removed from V and 0 bases from J, the gap between germline ends came to 12 bases. CDR3 length equals 17 residues. The germline V gene encodes CDR1 LNHNV and CDR2 YYDKDF (reference sequence).

The V and J genes are TRBV28 and TRBJ2-1, with TRBD2 matching 14 bases. V gave up 5 bases and J gave up 7 bases; unmatched junction bases: 10. This CDR3 has 17 amino acids. Germline V CDR1 and CDR2: MDHEN, SYDVKM. The CDR3: CASSPSTGTSGGNEQFF. Here the CDR3 DNA reads TGTGCCAGCAGTCCCTCGACCGGGACTAGCGGGGGTAATGAGCAGTTCTTC.

The chain combines TRBV19 with TRBJ2-1; weak D call: TRBD1 (6 bases). Germline values: CDR1 LNHDA, CDR2 SQIVND (reference sequence). This CDR3 region has 14 residues. The V end lost 6 bases, the J end lost 6 bases, and 15 bases lay between the germline ends. The CDR3 DNA is TGTGCCAGTAGCACCACCCGGGACACCAATGAGCAGTTCTTC. Amino acid sequence: CASSTTRDTNEQFF.

The genes are TRBV15 and TRBJ2-1, with 9 bases identical to TRBD2. With 3 bases clipped from V and 8 bases from J, the junction kept 5 bases outside the gene matches. The CDR3 has 14 residues. CDR1 and CDR2 from the germline V gene are LNHNV and YYDKDF (reference sequence). The CDR3 region is CATSRSRLADEQFF. The CDR3 DNA is TGTGCCACCAGCAGGTCCAGACTAGCGGATGAGCAGTTCTTC.

V usage is TRBV4-3 and J usage is TRBJ2-1; D gene uncertain. V was trimmed by 4 bases and J by 9 bases, leaving 13 bases between them. This CDR3 is built from 13 residues. CDR1 and CDR2 from the germline V gene are LGHNA and YSLEER. The CDR3 spells CASSLSPLREQFF. The CDR3 bases are TGCGCCAGCAGCCTAAGTCCTTTGCGTGAGCAGTTCTTC.

V usage is TRBV6-6 and J usage is TRBJ1-2, with 8 bases that match TRBD1. The V gene end was trimmed by 6 bases and the J gene end by 4 bases; junction bases not matched to a gene: 7. CDR1 is MNHNY, CDR2 SVGAGI, per germline (reference sequence). The CDR3 has 14 residues. In DNA, the CDR3 is TGTGCCAGCAGCGAGGACAGGGCTTTCTATGGCTACACCTTC. This codes for CASSEDRAFYGYTF.

The gene calls are TRBV7-2 and TRBJ1-6; D possibly corresponds to TRBD1 (5 bases). There are 15 residues in the CDR3. Germline V lookup: CDR1 SGHTA, CDR2 FQGNSA. Trimming took 3 bases from V and 5 from J, leaving 11 bases between them. The CDR3 spells CASSFAGSNNSPLHF. Written as DNA, the CDR3 is TGTGCCAGCAGCTTCGCAGGGTCTAATAATTCACCCCTCCACTTT.

The chain combines TRBV7-8 with TRBJ2-1; the D gene is possibly TRBD1 (6 bases). The CDR3 extends over 15 amino acids. The germline V and J ends were trimmed by 0 bases and 1 base, with 7 bases remaining between them. The V gene's germline CDR1 is SGHVS and CDR2 FQNEAQ. The CDR3 DNA sequence: TGTGCCAGCAGCTTAGCCAGGGGTTCCTACAATGAGCAGTTCTTC. It translates to CASSLARGSYNEQFF.

The chain employs TRBV5-8 and TRBJ1-3, with TRBD1 as a possible D gene (6 bases). Per the germline V gene, CDR1 is SGHTS and CDR2 is YDEGEE. The CDR3 has 13 residues. V was shortened by 4 bases and J by 4 bases, with 9 bases between the two germline ends. CDR3 DNA sequence: TGTGCCAGCAGCCTAGGACAGGGAAACACCATATATTTT. It codes for CASSLGQGNTIYF.

The chain joins TRBV6-1 to TRBJ1-4; unclear D gene. The CDR3 has 16 amino acids. CDR1 MNHNS and CDR2 SASEGT come from the germline V gene. Trimming left V 4 bases short and J 4 bases short, with 16 bases between. The CDR3 loop reads CASSVRHFVRNEKLFF. The DNA for the CDR3 is TGTGCCAGCAGTGTCCGACATTTTGTCCGTAATGAAAAACTGTTTTTT.

A single count supports this clone. The chain links TRBV27 to TRBJ1-5, with D perhaps TRBD1 (5 bases). Germline values: CDR1 MNHEY, CDR2 SMNVEV (reference sequence). Deletions cut 3 bases from V and 5 bases from J, with 26 bases between. This CDR3 contains 19 residues. This chain's CDR3 is CASSFVFVGPGRGDQPQHF. The DNA for the CDR3 is TGTGCCAGCAGTTTCGTCTTTGTCGGGCCCGGGAGGGGTGATCAGCCCCAGCATTTT.

This clone was seen a few times. This chain connects TRBV6-1 to TRBJ1-6; tentative D call: TRBD1 (5 bases). The CDR3 consists of 16 residues. Germline CDR1 and CDR2: MNHNS and SASEGT. The ends were cut back, 2 bases at V and 7 bases at J, with 15 bases in the middle. The CDR3 bases are TGTGCCAGCAGTGAAATGGTTCGACAGAGAAATTCACCCCTCCACTTT. Translating gives CASSEMVRQRNSPLHF.

The chain couples TRBV6-1 to TRBJ2-3; D not resolved. The CDR3 totals 15 residues. Germline lookup yields CDR1 MNHNS and CDR2 SASEGT. With 0 bases removed from V and 4 bases from J, the gap between germline ends came to 11 bases. CDR3 amino acids: CASSEARSNPDTQYF. Here the CDR3 DNA reads TGTGCCAGCAGTGAAGCGCGGTCCAACCCAGATACGCAGTATTTT.

V gene TRBV7-2 combines with J gene TRBJ2-5; 7 bases align to TRBD1. Germline V gene sequence: CDR1 SGHTA, CDR2 FQGNSA. The CDR3 has 15 amino acids. Germline trimming cut 5 bases from V and 4 bases from J; bases unmatched to any gene: 10. CDR3 protein: CASSPLLGGGETQYF. As DNA, the CDR3 is TGTGCCAGCAGCCCCTTGTTAGGGGGCGGAGAGACCCAGTACTTC.

Comment on this clone: An end of the junction does not agree with germline; a read error may underlie this. Other nucleotide sequences from this sample produce the same CDR3. The chain has TRBV10-3 and TRBJ1-2; 7 bases fit TRBD1. From germline, CDR1 is ENHRY and CDR2 SYGVKD. The CDR3 loop spans 15 amino acids. The CDR3 DNA reads TGTGCCATCACTTCGGGACAGCCTCCTAGATATGGTTACACCTTC. Protein: CAITSGQPPRYGYTF.

The CDR3 DNA reads as TGCGCCAGCAGCCGTTCAAGTGGCGGATACTTCTCCTACGAGCAGTACTTC. It is translated as CASSRSSGGYFSYEQYF. The chain joins TRBV4-3 to TRBJ2-7; D gene unclear. The germline V gene has CDR1 LGHNA and CDR2 YSLEER. The CDR3 is 17 amino acids. V was pared by 4 bases and J by 0 bases, with 19 bases between.

The rearrangement uses TRBV27 and TRBJ1-4; TRBD1 matches at 10 bases. The CDR3 loop spans 13 amino acids. Germline CDR1 MNHEY, CDR2 SMNVEV (reference sequence). The trim removed 5 bases at V and 14 bases at J, leaving 8 bases unmatched. This CDR3 reads CASSPRDRGFLFF. DNA for the CDR3: TGTGCCAGCAGTCCGCGGGACAGGGGATTTCTGTTTTTT.

The gene calls are TRBV12-5 and TRBJ2-5; 7 bases are shared with TRBD1. V gave up 6 bases and J gave up 2 bases; unmatched junction bases: 6. CDR3 length equals 14 residues. In germline, CDR1 is LGHNT, CDR2 FRNRAP. CDR3 loop: CASGLGTVQETQYF. The CDR3 nucleotides read TGTGCTAGTGGCCTGGGGACAGTTCAAGAGACCCAGTACTTC.

The chain recombines TRBV10-2 with TRBJ1-2; 8 nucleotides match TRBD1. This CDR3 is built from 16 residues. Trimming took 2 bases from V and 7 from J; bases not matched to a gene: 12. Per the germline V gene, CDR1 is WSHSY and CDR2 is SAAADI. The CDR3 DNA reads as TGCGCCAGCAGTGAGCGACAGGGGTCCGCCGGCATTGGCTACACCTTC. It yields the protein CASSERQGSAGIGYTF.

The chain is built from TRBV6-1 and TRBJ1-4; no firm D call. V lost 2 bases and J 5 bases, leaving 6 bases between the germline ends. In germline, CDR1 is MNHNS, CDR2 SASEGT. This CDR3 contains 13 residues. In DNA, the CDR3 is TGTGCCAGCAGTGAAATACACAATGAAAAACTGTTTTTT. This encodes CASSEIHNEKLFF.

V gene TRBV4-2 combines with J gene TRBJ2-2, with a tentative D call TRBD2 (5 bases). The length of the CDR3 is 14 residues. The germline gives CDR1 LGHNA, CDR2 YNFKEQ. Trimming shortened V by 1 base and J by 8 bases, and 11 bases separated the two germline ends. CDR3 residues: CASSQVNGVGELFF. CDR3 bases: TGTGCCAGCAGCCAAGTTAACGGGGTAGGGGAGCTGTTTTTT.